One and the same sample provided the 17 T cell receptor beta chains below, sequenced in a study of shared clonotypes between healthy human individuals. Assay used: immunoSEQ multiplex PCR; TCRdb lists only in-frame clones, some missing. This table has just over 2,000,000 clones, approximately 94% appearing once. Selected positively for CCR7 and CD45RO-negative, naive CD8 cells excluded terminally differentiated effector memory CD45RA+ cells. Input material: naive CD8+ T cells sorted from blood. These receptors came from a man aged 18 to 29 in good health.

This clone came up once. This sample also contains other DNA sequences that code for the same CDR3. The chain couples TRBV28 to TRBJ1-5, with D tentatively TRBD1 (5 bases). The CDR3 has 13 residues. Germline values: CDR1 MDHEN, CDR2 SYDVKM. V shed 2 bases and J shed 4 bases, with 6 bases lying between them. This CDR3 is CASSLGQNQPQHF. The CDR3 bases are TGTGCCAGCAGTTTAGGACAAAATCAGCCCCAGCATTTT.

About this clone itself: Other DNA variants within this sample encode the same CDR3. V is TRBV27 and J is TRBJ1-1; D may be TRBD1 (6 bases). Germline V lookup: CDR1 MNHEY, CDR2 SMNVEV (reference sequence). The CDR3 extends over 14 amino acids. V lost 1 base and J 6 bases, leaving 12 bases between the germline ends. Written as DNA, the CDR3 is TGTGCCAGCAGTTTATTCCAGGGGAAGGCTGAAGCTTTCTTT. Amino acids: CASSLFQGKAEAFF.

V is TRBV28 and J is TRBJ2-7; a possible D gene is TRBD1 (6 bases). Per germline, CDR1 MDHEN and CDR2 SYDVKM. This CDR3 is built from 16 residues. Trimming removed 5 bases at V and 1 base at J, with 18 bases between. This chain's CDR3 is CASSRRKLTGSYEQYF. The DNA for the CDR3 is TGTGCCAGCAGTCGCCGTAAACTGACAGGTTCCTACGAGCAGTACTTC.

In its sample, this clone was seen once. This chain uses TRBV7-3 with TRBJ2-2; weak D call: TRBD2 (5 bases). Trimming removed 5 bases at V and 0 bases at J, with 13 bases between. Per the germline V gene, CDR1 is SGHTA and CDR2 is FQGTGA. This CDR3 spans 16 amino acids. CDR3 in amino acids: CASSRTFGANTGELFF. DNA for the CDR3: TGTGCCAGCAGCCGGACGTTCGGGGCGAACACCGGGGAGCTGTTTTTT.

This chain connects TRBV15 to TRBJ2-5, with D perhaps TRBD1 (6 bases). With 5 bases removed from V and 10 bases from J, the gap between germline ends came to 17 bases. From germline, CDR1 is LNHNV and CDR2 YYDKDF (reference sequence). The CDR3 runs 13 residues. The CDR3 sequence: CATSEGPIQGQYF. In nucleotides, the CDR3 is TGTGCCACCAGCGAGGGCCCCATACAGGGCCAGTACTTC.

The rearrangement joins TRBV6-6 to TRBJ2-7, with 7 nucleotides matching TRBD1. With V trimmed by 6 bases and J by 2 bases, 4 bases remained unmatched. There are 13 residues in the CDR3. Germline assignment: CDR1 MNHNY and CDR2 SVGAGI (reference sequence). The chain's CDR3 is CASRGDSTYEQYF. The CDR3 DNA sequence: TGTGCCAGCAGGGGGGACAGCACCTACGAGCAGTACTTC.

The chain combines TRBV28 with TRBJ1-5; D is unresolved. V shed 4 bases and J shed 0 bases, with 19 bases lying between them. The length of the CDR3 is 18 residues. Germline CDR1 reads MDHEN; CDR2 reads SYDVKM. CDR3 nucleotides: TGTGCCAGCAGTTCCCCGTCAGAGACTTCCTATAGCAATCAGCCCCAGCATTTT. It translates to CASSSPSETSYSNQPQHF.

The genes are TRBV4-1 and TRBJ2-1, with 10 bases fitting TRBD2. With V trimmed by 4 bases and J by 8 bases, 8 bases remained unmatched. The CDR3 contains 15 residues. The V gene's germline CDR1 is MGHRA and CDR2 YSYEKL. CDR3 residues: CASSRLLAGRDEQFF. CDR3 sequence (DNA): TGCGCCAGCAGCCGCCTACTAGCGGGAAGGGATGAGCAGTTCTTC.

To note about this clone: The same CDR3 can be traced to other DNA sequences in this sample. The chain employs TRBV5-6 and TRBJ2-1; D call uncertain. Trimming pared 4 bases from V and 5 bases from J, leaving 7 bases between. This CDR3 is 12 amino acids long. Germline CDR1 is SGHDT and CDR2 is YYEEEE. Here the CDR3 reads CASSLGNNEQFF. The CDR3 nucleotides are TGTGCCAGCAGCCTAGGCAACAATGAGCAGTTCTTC.

The chain uses TRBV2 and TRBJ1-1, with D possibly matching TRBD1 (5 bases). Looked up from germline, CDR1 is SNHLY and CDR2 is FYNNEI. Trimming removed 11 bases at V and 1 base at J, with 17 bases between. CDR3 length: 14 amino acids. CDR3 sequence reads: CAGAWGPENTEAFF. CDR3 DNA: TGTGCCGGGGCGTGGGGCCCCGAGAACACTGAAGCTTTCTTT.

This clone is a singleton in its sample. The chain recombines TRBV10-3 with TRBJ2-2; unclear D gene. CDR3 length equals 12 residues. The germline CDR1 and CDR2 sequences are ENHRY and SYGVKD. Trimming pared 3 bases from V and 7 bases from J, leaving 6 bases between. In nucleotides, the CDR3 is TGTGCCATCAGTGACCCCGGCGGGGAGCTGTTTTTT. It is translated as CAISDPGGELFF.

This chain joins TRBV7-9 and TRBJ1-1, with 11 nucleotides matching TRBD1. Germline CDR1 is SEHNR and CDR2 is FQNEAQ (reference sequence). The ends lost 5 bases at V and 5 bases at J; junction bases unmatched: 7. The CDR3 has 15 amino acids. The DNA of the CDR3 is TGTGCCAGCAGCGCCAGCCGGGACAGGGGGACTGAAGCTTTCTTT. This encodes CASSASRDRGTEAFF.

The V gene is TRBV7-9, the J gene TRBJ2-7; a weak D match, TRBD1 (5 bases). The CDR3 has 16 residues. The germline V and J ends were trimmed by 5 bases and 5 bases, with 22 bases remaining between them. CDR1 is SEHNR, CDR2 FQNEAQ, per germline (reference sequence). The CDR3 DNA reads as TGTGCCAGCAGCGCGTCCGCTGGGCAGGGTTATGACGAGCAGTACTTC. Protein product: CASSASAGQGYDEQYF.

The chain recombines TRBV6-5 with TRBJ2-1; D not certain. Looked up from germline, CDR1 is MNHEY and CDR2 is SVGAGI. This CDR3 spans 11 amino acids. V was pared by 4 bases and J by 8 bases, with 6 bases between. The CDR3 loop is CASSFMYEQFF. The CDR3 DNA reads as TGTGCCAGCAGTTTCATGTATGAGCAGTTCTTC.

Only one count was recorded for this clone. The chain carries TRBV7-9 and TRBJ2-5; the D gene is possibly TRBD2 (7 bases). Trimming took 4 bases from V and 7 from J, leaving 16 bases between them. The CDR3 spans 14 residues. Looked up from germline, CDR1 is SEHNR and CDR2 is FQNEAQ (reference sequence). Written as DNA, the CDR3 is TGTGCCAGCAGCTCCCCGGGGGGCGAGAGGACCCAGTACTTC. Translating gives CASSSPGGERTQYF.

This chain joins TRBV2 and TRBJ2-3; 10 positions agree with TRBD2. V was clipped by 7 bases and J by 2 bases; unmatched bases: 3. This CDR3 comprises 14 residues. Germline loops: CDR1 SNHLY, CDR2 FYNNEI. CDR3 nucleotides: TGTGCCAGCACTGGACTAGCGGCCACAGATACGCAGTATTTT. Protein sequence: CASTGLAATDTQYF.

This sequence joins TRBV2 and TRBJ2-2, with D unresolved. This CDR3 comprises 16 residues. The V and J ends lost 2 bases and 5 bases respectively, with 15 bases between them. The germline V gene encodes CDR1 SNHLY and CDR2 FYNNEI. The CDR3 sequence: CASSEMGEWDTGELFF. The DNA of the CDR3 is TGTGCCAGCAGTGAAATGGGCGAGTGGGATACCGGGGAGCTGTTTTTT.